The 5 T cell receptor beta chains below all came from one sample that was sequenced in a study of neurological immune-mediated disorders. TCRdb itself ran the 5' RACE reads through MiXCR, one entry per CDR3 protein. Among around 62,000 distinct CDR3 sequences listed, approximately 3.7% were seen once. Sequenced: PBMCs. The receptors here all came from a man aged 50 or older with multiple sclerosis.

This clonotype was recorded at least ten times. This chain connects TRBV20-1 to TRBJ1-1; tentatively, D is TRBD1 (5 bases). V was cut by 4 bases and J by 3 bases, with 9 bases left in between. Germline V gene sequence: CDR1 DFQATT, CDR2 SNEGSKA (reference sequence). This CDR3 is built from 12 residues. CDR3 residues: CSATRVYTEAFF. The CDR3 nucleotides read TGCAGTGCTACCAGGGTGTACACTGAAGCTTTCTTT.

This clonotype has ten or more counts. The chain links TRBV7-9 to TRBJ1-3; perhaps TRBD1 as D (5 bases). The CDR3 totals 14 residues. Germline loops: CDR1 SEHNR, CDR2 FQNEAQ (reference sequence). Trimming shortened V by 6 bases and J by 4 bases, and 13 bases separated the two germline ends. The CDR3 DNA reads as TGTGCCAGCAGTCTAGCTGGGGGAGGAAACACCATATATTTT. Its translation: CASSLAGGGNTIYF.

This clonotype was seen ten or more times. The chain links TRBV7-8 to TRBJ1-1, with TRBD1 as a possible D gene (5 bases). CDR3 length: 17 residues. The germline V and J ends were trimmed by 6 bases and 1 base, with 21 bases remaining between them. Germline V lookup: CDR1 SGHVS, CDR2 FQNEAQ. The CDR3: CASSGPSLGPRNTEAFF. The CDR3 DNA is TGTGCCAGCAGTGGACCATCCCTGGGACCTAGGAACACTGAAGCTTTCTTT.

This clonotype was seen many times. The chain uses TRBV20-1 and TRBJ2-7; D is ambiguous. CDR3 length: 13 amino acids. Per the germline V gene, CDR1 is DFQATT and CDR2 is SNEGSKA (reference sequence). V gave up 3 bases and J gave up 3 bases, with 12 bases separating them. Here the CDR3 reads CSASGGSSYEQYF. In DNA, the CDR3 is TGCAGTGCTAGCGGTGGCAGTAGCTACGAGCAGTACTTC.

The rearrangement links TRBV5-1 to TRBJ1-2; possible D gene TRBD1, 5 bases. Germline assignment: CDR1 SGHRS and CDR2 YFSETQ. The ends were cut back, 5 bases at V and 8 bases at J, with 10 bases in the middle. The CDR3 sequence is 11 residues long. This CDR3 is CASRSWDGYTF. The CDR3 DNA sequence: TGCGCCAGCAGATCCTGGGACGGCTACACCTTC.